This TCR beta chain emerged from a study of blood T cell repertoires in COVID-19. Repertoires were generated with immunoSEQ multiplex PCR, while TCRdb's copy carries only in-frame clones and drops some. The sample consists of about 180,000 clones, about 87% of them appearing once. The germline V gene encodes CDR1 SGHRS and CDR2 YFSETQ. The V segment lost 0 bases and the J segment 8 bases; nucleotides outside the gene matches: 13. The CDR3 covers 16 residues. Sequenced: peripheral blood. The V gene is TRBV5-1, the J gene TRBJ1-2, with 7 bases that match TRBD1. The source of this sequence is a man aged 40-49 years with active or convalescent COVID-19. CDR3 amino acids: CASSLGTGLVGGGYTF. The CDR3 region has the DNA TGCGCCAGCAGCTTGGGGACAGGCCTCGTGGGTGGAGGCTACACCTTC.